A single TCR beta chain is shown here with its context. No antigen is known for it. The sample holds no much larger clone one base away, and base qualities are not on file. Receptor libraries were prepared by PCR. DNA from cultured CD4+ T cells underwent TCR sequencing with the Oncomine TCR Beta short-read assay at the Johns Hopkins FTIC core. Genomic DNA was extracted from the cultured CD4+ T cells with the QIAamp micro DNA kit. Oncomine TCR Beta libraries from cultured CD4+ T cells were pooled using unique dual indexes and sequenced on an Illumina iSeq 100. As for the original processing: Non-productive sequences were removed, and CDR3s not starting with C, not ending with F or W, or shorter than 7 amino acids were discarded. The MANAFEST web application was used to identify antigen-specific clonotypes by comparing peptide-stimulated wells against reference wells and other culture wells. For a clone to be called positive, the clone needed an FDR below 0.05, an odds ratio above 5, and a productive frequency above 0.1% in at least two of three replicate wells. A clonotype counted as cross-reactive if it showed significant expansion both in the SARS-CoV-2 spike wells and in at least one common cold coronavirus spike condition. CDR3 homology was assessed with Levenshtein distances (stringdist) and unrooted phylogenetic trees (ape) in R version 3.6.1. The public reads were quality trimmed at Q25 with fastp and then assembled into clones with MiXCR by TCRdb, keeping productive beta chains. Duplicate CDR3 protein sequences are folded into a single record with the most common DNA and genes. These V and J calls are TCRdb output, not the study's own analysis. The sample table records some 16,000 distinct CDR3 sequences; 65% to 80% of these occur just once. The top ten clonotypes cover approximately 19% of the sample.

The meaning of the sample's treatment or condition label: roughly nine-day PBMC culture with coronavirus spike peptide pools or control peptides (ViraFEST assay). The ViraFEST assay was used in the study, in which antigen-specific T cells were expanded with peptide pools and expanded clonotypes were subsequently identified by TCR sequencing. The convalescent patients' positive SARS-CoV-2 PCR tests fell between March and December 2020, which was before the Alpha, Beta and Delta variants emerged in the United States. PBMCs were cultured at roughly 1.8 million per well in IMDM supplemented with roughly 5% human AB serum and 8.5 to 10 IU/ml IL-2, with around 10 ug/ml peptide pools added. Half of the culture medium was replaced with fresh IL-2-containing medium on days 3 and 7. After around 11 days of culture, CD4+ T cells were isolated by negative selection with the EasySep CD4+ T cell isolation kit. Ficoll-Paque Plus gradient centrifugation was used to isolate PBMCs from whole blood, and the isolated PBMCs were then either used fresh or cryopreserved at -140C. Culture conditions were generally each tested in triplicate wells.

The CDR3 covers 11 residues, taking in both the cysteine and the phenylalanine. Just the 33-base CDR3 DNA is kept, in frame starting at base 1. The germline V gene (reference sequence) sets CDR1 to DFQATT and CDR2 to SNEGSKA. V was cut back by 3 bases and J by 6 bases, leaving a gap of 8 bases between them. The sample comes from a study of vaccination and CD4 T cells after COVID-19 (dated by TCRdb to the early 2020s). For context, the study as a whole: Every convalescent patient had a positive nasal swab PCR test for SARS-CoV-2, with mild disease in 9 or 10 patients and severe disease in one. Overlapping spike peptide pools from SARS-CoV-2 and from the common cold coronaviruses HCoV-NL63, HCoV-OC43 and HCoV-229E were used as culture stimuli. Participants got two doses of the Pfizer-BioNTech BNT162b2 vaccine (n=8) or two doses of the Moderna mRNA-1273 vaccine (n=2). Post-COVID blood samples from convalescent patients were collected a median of about 110 days after diagnosis, with a range of about 30 to 170 days. The time from the second vaccine dose to post-vaccine blood sampling had a median of approximately 72 days and ranged from roughly 13 to 241 days. The spike-specific CD4+ TCR repertoire was compared before and after mRNA vaccination in under 11 COVID-19 convalescent patients and a few infection-naive healthy vaccine recipients. The convalescent cohort included six males and four females, with two Hispanic individuals, seven Caucasians, two Asians and one multiracial person. As controls, cultures received a CEFX viral epitope pool (the positive control), an HIV-1 Nef peptide pool (the negative control), or no peptide at all.

Broad study findings and their caveats: Of the vaccine-specific clones found in convalescent patients, nearly all (304 of 307) were mono-reactive for SARS-CoV-2 spike instead of being cross-reactive with common cold coronaviruses. Among the post-vaccine SARS-CoV-2-reactive clones in convalescent patients, a median approximately 90% showed up only after vaccination, which suggests vaccine-specific priming. Only a relatively small number of convalescent patients were included in the study, and early timepoints following natural infection were not analyzed. An increase in the median number of SARS-CoV-2-reactive clonotypes from approximately 21 after infection to 38 after vaccination was observed, but the change was not found to be significant.

Rearrangement joined TRBV20-1 to TRBJ1-2, with no confident D gene call. Input material: CD4+ T cells from blood, cultured in vitro. The receptor comes from a human donor who had recovered from COVID-19. The CDR3 protein: CSASGRDGYTF. The bases are TGCAGTGCTAGTGGGAGAGATGGCTACACCTTC.